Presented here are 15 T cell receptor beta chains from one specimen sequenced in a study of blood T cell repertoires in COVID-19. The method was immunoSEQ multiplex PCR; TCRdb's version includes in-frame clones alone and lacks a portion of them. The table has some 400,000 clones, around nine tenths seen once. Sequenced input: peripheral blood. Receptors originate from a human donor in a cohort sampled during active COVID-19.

In nucleotides, the CDR3 is TGTGCCAGCAGCGCTAACAGGCTCACCGAGCGGGAGAGGGGAGATACGCAGTATTTT. It codes for CASSANRLTERERGDTQYF. This chain joins TRBV9 and TRBJ2-3; 8 bases line up with TRBD2. Germline V gene sequence: CDR1 SGDLS, CDR2 YYNGEE. V dropped 3 bases and J dropped 5; count of bases not matched to a gene: 20. The CDR3 totals 19 residues.

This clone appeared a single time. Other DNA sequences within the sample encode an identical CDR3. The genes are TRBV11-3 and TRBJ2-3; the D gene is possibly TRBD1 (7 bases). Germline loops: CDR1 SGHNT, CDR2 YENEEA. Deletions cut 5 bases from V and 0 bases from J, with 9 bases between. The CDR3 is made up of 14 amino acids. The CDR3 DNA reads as TGTGCCAGCAGCCCAGGGGGGAGCACAGATACGCAGTATTTT. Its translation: CASSPGGSTDTQYF.

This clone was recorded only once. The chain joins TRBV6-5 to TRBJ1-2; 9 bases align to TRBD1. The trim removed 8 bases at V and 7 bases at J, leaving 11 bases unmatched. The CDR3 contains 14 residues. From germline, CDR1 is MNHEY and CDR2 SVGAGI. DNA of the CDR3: TGTGCCAGCTCTCTCACAGGGGGCGCCGGTGGCTACACCTTC. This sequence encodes CASSLTGGAGGYTF.

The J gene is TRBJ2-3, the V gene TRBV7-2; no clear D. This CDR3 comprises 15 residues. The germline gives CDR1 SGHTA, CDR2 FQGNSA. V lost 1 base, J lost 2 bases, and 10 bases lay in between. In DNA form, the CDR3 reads TGTGCCAGCAGCTTAGGTCCTAGAACCACAGATACGCAGTATTTT. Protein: CASSLGPRTTDTQYF.

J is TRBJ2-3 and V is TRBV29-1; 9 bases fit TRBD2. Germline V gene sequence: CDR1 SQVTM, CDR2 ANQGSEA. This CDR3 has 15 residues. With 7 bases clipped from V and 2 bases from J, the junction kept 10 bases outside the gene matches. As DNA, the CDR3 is TGCAGCGGGGGGGATAGCGGGAGTTTCACAGATACGCAGTATTTT. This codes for CSGGDSGSFTDTQYF.

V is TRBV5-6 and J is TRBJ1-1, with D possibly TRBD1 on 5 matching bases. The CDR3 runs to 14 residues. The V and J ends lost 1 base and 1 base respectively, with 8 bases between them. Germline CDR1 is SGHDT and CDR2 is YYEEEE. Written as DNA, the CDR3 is TGTGCCAGCAGCTTGATAAGGGGGAACACTGAAGCTTTCTTT. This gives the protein CASSLIRGNTEAFF.

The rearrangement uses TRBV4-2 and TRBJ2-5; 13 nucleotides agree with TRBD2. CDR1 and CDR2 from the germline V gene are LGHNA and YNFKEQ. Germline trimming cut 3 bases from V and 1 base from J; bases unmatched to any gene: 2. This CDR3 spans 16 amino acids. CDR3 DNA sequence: TGTGCCAGCAGCCACCGGACTAGCGGGGGCCAAGAGACCCAGTACTTC. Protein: CASSHRTSGGQETQYF.

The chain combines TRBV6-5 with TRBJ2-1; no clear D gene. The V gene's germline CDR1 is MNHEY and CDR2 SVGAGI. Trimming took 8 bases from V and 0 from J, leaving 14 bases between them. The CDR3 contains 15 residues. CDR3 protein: CASAARMSSYNEQFF. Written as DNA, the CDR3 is TGTGCCAGCGCTGCGCGGATGAGCTCCTACAATGAGCAGTTCTTC.

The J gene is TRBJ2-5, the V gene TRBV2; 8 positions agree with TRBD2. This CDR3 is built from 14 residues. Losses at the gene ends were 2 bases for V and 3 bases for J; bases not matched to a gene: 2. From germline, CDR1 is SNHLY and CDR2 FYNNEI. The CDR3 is CASSELRGEETQYF. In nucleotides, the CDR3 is TGTGCCAGCAGTGAACTGCGGGGGGAAGAGACCCAGTACTTC.

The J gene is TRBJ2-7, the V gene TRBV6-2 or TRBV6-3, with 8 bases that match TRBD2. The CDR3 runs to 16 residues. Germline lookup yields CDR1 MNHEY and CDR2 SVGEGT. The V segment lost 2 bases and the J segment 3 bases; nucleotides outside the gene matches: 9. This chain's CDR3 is CASSYQSGGTYYEQYF. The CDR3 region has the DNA TGTGCCAGCAGTTACCAGAGCGGGGGTACCTACTACGAGCAGTACTTC.

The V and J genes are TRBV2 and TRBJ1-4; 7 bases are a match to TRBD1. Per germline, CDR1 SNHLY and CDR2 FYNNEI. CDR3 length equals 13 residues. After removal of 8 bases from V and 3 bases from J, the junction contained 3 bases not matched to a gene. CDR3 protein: CASFQGANEKLFF. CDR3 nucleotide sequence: TGTGCCAGCTTCCAGGGGGCTAATGAAAAACTGTTTTTT. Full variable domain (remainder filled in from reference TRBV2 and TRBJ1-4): EPEVTQTPSHQVTQMGQEVILRCVPISNHLYFYWYRQILGQKVEFLVSFYNNEISEKSEIFDDQFSVERPDGSNFTLKIRSTKLEDSAMYFCASFQGANEKLFFGSGTQLSVL.

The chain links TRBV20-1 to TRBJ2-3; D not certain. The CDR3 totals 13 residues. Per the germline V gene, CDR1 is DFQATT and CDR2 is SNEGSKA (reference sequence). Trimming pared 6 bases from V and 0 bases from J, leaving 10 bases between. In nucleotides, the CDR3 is TGCAGTGCCAGTGAGACTAGCACAGATACGCAGTATTTT. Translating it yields CSASETSTDTQYF.

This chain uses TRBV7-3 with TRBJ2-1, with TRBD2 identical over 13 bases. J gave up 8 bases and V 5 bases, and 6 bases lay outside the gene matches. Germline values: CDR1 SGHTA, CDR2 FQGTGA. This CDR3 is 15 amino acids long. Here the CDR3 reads CASSLLAGGSDEQFF. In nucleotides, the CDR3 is TGTGCCAGCAGCCTACTAGCGGGAGGGTCCGATGAGCAGTTCTTC.

For the CDR3, the DNA is TGCGCCAGCAGCTCGGGACGGGACAGGCTGCGGAGGAGTGAAAAACTGTTTTTT. Amino acid sequence: CASSSGRDRLRRSEKLFF. J is TRBJ1-4 and V is TRBV5-1, with TRBD1 matching over 8 bases. Germline V gene sequence: CDR1 SGHRS, CDR2 YFSETQ. The J segment lost 7 bases and the V segment lost 3 bases, leaving 17 bases of the junction unmatched. The CDR3 sequence is 18 residues long. Full variable domain (remainder filled in from reference TRBV5-1 and TRBJ1-4): KAGVTQTPRYLIKTRGQQVTLSCSPISGHRSVSWYQQTPGQGLQFLFEYFSETQRNKGNFPGRFSGRQFSNSRSEMNVSTLELGDSALYLCASSSGRDRLRRSEKLFFGSGTQLSVL.

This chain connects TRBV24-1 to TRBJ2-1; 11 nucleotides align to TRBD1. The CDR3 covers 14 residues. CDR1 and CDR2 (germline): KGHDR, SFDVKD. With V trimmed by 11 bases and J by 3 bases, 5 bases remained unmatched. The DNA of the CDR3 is TGTGCCATCGGCGGGACAGGGGGCTACAATGAGCAGTTCTTC. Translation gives CAIGGTGGYNEQFF.